Listed below are T cell receptor beta chains from one sample, sequenced in a study of control samples from healthy donors and cancer patients. The data were produced by immunoSEQ multiplex PCR, yet TCRdb's version contains in-frame clones alone and is incomplete. The sample lists 100,000 to 150,000 clones; just over 90% were seen once. Sequencing was done on a sample of PBMCs. These receptors all stem from a man aged 45-65 years with head and neck cancer. Each CDR3 is given with its conserved first and last residue. The D gene is left open where the match is weak. Clone sizes are given selectively: once, few, many, or a class where the clone is expanded.

D gene: TRBD1; J gene: TRBJ2-2; clone size: .; V gene: TRBV6-2/TRBV6-3; CDR3 DNA: TGTGCCAGCAGTTACTCGGGACAGGGGGCCGGGGAGCTGTTTTTT; CDR3 protein: CASSYSGQGAGELFF
D gene: .; J gene: TRBJ2-3; clone size: .; V gene: TRBV4-1; CDR3 DNA: TGCGCCAGCAGCCAAGGTCAAGAAGATACGCAGTATTTT; CDR3 protein: CASSQGQEDTQYF
D gene: .; J gene: TRBJ1-3; clone size: .; V gene: TRBV10-3; CDR3 DNA: TGTGCCATCAGTGAAAGGGCGCCAAGCTCTGGAAACACCATATATTTT; CDR3 protein: CAISERAPSSGNTIYF
D gene: TRBD2; J gene: TRBJ2-1; clone size: .; V gene: TRBV27; CDR3 DNA: TGTGCCAGCAGTTCCTGGACTAGCGGGGGGGCAAATGAGCAGTTCTTC; CDR3 protein: CASSSWTSGGANEQFF
D gene: .; J gene: TRBJ2-7; clone size: .; V gene: TRBV11-1; CDR3 DNA: TGTGCCAGCAGCCGAAGACGGCCTCCCTACGAGCAGTACTTC; CDR3 protein: CASSRRRPPYEQYF
D gene: .; J gene: TRBJ2-4; clone size: .; V gene: TRBV6-2/TRBV6-3; CDR3 DNA: TGTGCCAGCAGTCCCACTAGCCCGATGGTAAAAAACATTCAGTACTTC; CDR3 protein: CASSPTSPMVKNIQYF
D gene: .; J gene: TRBJ1-2; clone size: .; V gene: TRBV7-9; CDR3 DNA: TGTGCCAGCAGCTTAGACAGTGGCGATGGCTACACCTTC; CDR3 protein: CASSLDSGDGYTF
D gene: .; J gene: TRBJ2-7; clone size: .; V gene: TRBV4-2; CDR3 DNA: TGTGCCAGCAGCCAAGATATTGGCCCCTACGAGCAGTACTTC; CDR3 protein: CASSQDIGPYEQYF
D gene: TRBD1; J gene: TRBJ1-5; clone size: .; V gene: TRBV7-2; CDR3 DNA: TGTGCCAGCAGCTTATCAACACAGGGGGGAGGTCAGCCCCAGCATTTT; CDR3 protein: CASSLSTQGGGQPQHF
D gene: TRBD1; J gene: TRBJ2-5; clone size: .; V gene: TRBV5-4; CDR3 DNA: TGTGCCAGCAGTCCCGCACAGGGGGTGTACCAAGAGACCCAGTACTTC; CDR3 protein: CASSPAQGVYQETQYF
D gene: TRBD2; J gene: TRBJ2-7; clone size: few; V gene: TRBV30; CDR3 DNA: TGTGCCTGGAGTGGAACCGGGACTAGGGGTTCCTACGAGCAGTACTTC; CDR3 protein: CAWSGTGTRGSYEQYF
D gene: TRBD2; J gene: TRBJ2-5; clone size: .; V gene: TRBV5-3; CDR3 DNA: TGTGCCAGAAGCCCAGGAGGAGCGGGGCTCCAAGAGACCCAGTACTTC; CDR3 protein: CARSPGGAGLQETQYF
D gene: .; J gene: TRBJ2-2; clone size: .; V gene: TRBV28; CDR3 DNA: TGTGCCAGCAGCCGGCCCCCCGGGGAGCTGTTTTTT; CDR3 protein: CASSRPPGELFF
D gene: .; J gene: TRBJ2-7; clone size: .; V gene: TRBV4-2; CDR3 DNA: TGTGCCAGCAGGGAAATCTCGGGCGAGCAGTACTTC; CDR3 protein: CASREISGEQYF
D gene: .; J gene: TRBJ1-1; clone size: .; V gene: TRBV12-3/TRBV12-4; CDR3 DNA: TGTGCCAGCAGTTTAGGGGGGAACACTGAAGCTTTCTTT; CDR3 protein: CASSLGGNTEAFF
D gene: TRBD2; J gene: TRBJ2-3; clone size: .; V gene: TRBV27; CDR3 DNA: TGTGCCAGCAGTCCCGCCGGAGGGCGGGGGGGCCAGAATACGCAGTATTTT; CDR3 protein: CASSPAGGRGGQNTQYF
D gene: TRBD1; J gene: TRBJ1-2; clone size: .; V gene: TRBV6-5; CDR3 DNA: TGTGCCAGCAGTTACCGACAGGGCTATGGCTACACCTTC; CDR3 protein: CASSYRQGYGYTF
D gene: .; J gene: TRBJ2-7; clone size: .; V gene: TRBV24-1; CDR3 DNA: TGTGCCACCAGTGGCCGAGAGAGCTTCTACGAGCAGTACTTC; CDR3 protein: CATSGRESFYEQYF
D gene: .; J gene: TRBJ2-7; clone size: once; V gene: TRBV5-4; CDR3 DNA: TGTGCCAGCAGCTCCCCCGGGCCCGACAGAGCCTACGAGCAGTACTTC; CDR3 protein: CASSSPGPDRAYEQYF
D gene: .; J gene: TRBJ1-1; clone size: .; V gene: TRBV28; CDR3 DNA: TGTGCCAGCAGTTTCCGGTCGGTTGGAGGGACTGAAGCTTTCTTT; CDR3 protein: CASSFRSVGGTEAFF